The next 15 T cell receptor beta chains were all read from a single sample in a study of vaccination and CD4 T cells after COVID-19. These receptors' targets are unknown. Treatment specified: roughly ten-day PBMC culture with coronavirus spike peptide pools or control peptides (ViraFEST assay). An Oncomine TCR Beta short-read assay was used to sequence the DNA from cultured CD4+ T cells. One entry per CDR3 protein results from TCRdb running MiXCR on the PCR reads. Among 8,500 to 11,000 distinct CDR3 sequences, 50% to 80% were seen once, and the ten largest hold roughly 29%. The material sequenced was CD4+ T cells from blood, cultured in vitro. These receptors all come from a human donor who had recovered from COVID-19.

The CDR3 loop is CASSSSREDTQYF. CDR3 DNA sequence: TGTGCCAGCAGCTCCTCAAGGGAAGATACGCAGTATTTT. J is TRBJ2-3 and V is TRBV5-4; D gene unclear. The CDR3 spans 13 residues. Trimming removed 3 bases at V and 5 bases at J, with 10 bases between. Per germline, CDR1 SGHNT and CDR2 YYREEE (reference sequence).

The chain uses TRBV27 and TRBJ1-2, with D tentatively TRBD1 (6 bases). V was trimmed by 7 bases and J by 7 bases, leaving 22 bases between them. The CDR3 has 15 residues. Germline V gene data show CDR1 as MNHEY and CDR2 as SMNVEV (reference sequence). CDR3 in amino acids: CASTASPQGIRGYTF. CDR3 DNA: TGTGCCAGCACCGCCTCCCCACAGGGAATTCGTGGCTACACCTTC.

This rearrangement joins TRBV7-6 to TRBJ2-5; D gene uncertain. The CDR3 is made up of 12 amino acids. Germline V gene data show CDR1 as SGHVS and CDR2 as FNYEAQ. V lost 5 bases and J 5 bases, leaving 9 bases between the germline ends. CDR3 loop: CASSPPGETQYF. The DNA of the CDR3 is TGTGCCAGCAGCCCTCCTGGGGAGACCCAGTACTTC. The full variable domain, in which reference TRBV7-6 and TRBJ2-5 provide the parts outside the CDR3, is GAGVSQSPRYKVTKRGQDVALRCDPISGHVSLYWYRQALGQGPEFLTYFNYEAQQDKSGLPNDRFSAERPEGSISTLTIQRTEQRDSAMYRCASSPPGETQYFGPGTRLLVL.

V gene TRBV27 combines with J gene TRBJ1-2; 7 bases line up with TRBD1. CDR1 MNHEY and CDR2 SMNVEV come from the germline V gene (reference sequence). V lost 6 bases and J lost 7; bases outside the gene matches: 8. This CDR3 comprises 13 residues. The CDR3 DNA sequence: TGTGCCAGCAGGGCTGACAGGGTTGGTGGCTACACCTTC. Translating it yields CASRADRVGGYTF.

The rearrangement uses TRBV2 and TRBJ2-7; no clear D gene. Germline V gene data show CDR1 as SNHLY and CDR2 as FYNNEI. V lost 7 bases and J 3 bases, leaving 10 bases between the germline ends. This CDR3 has 12 residues. The CDR3 reads CASNKDGYEQYF. Written as DNA, the CDR3 is TGTGCCAGCAATAAGGACGGCTACGAGCAGTACTTC.

The chain recombines TRBV7-9 with TRBJ2-5; D call uncertain. The CDR3 spans 14 residues. Germline CDR1 is SEHNR and CDR2 is FQNEAQ (reference sequence). V was clipped by 1 base and J by 5 bases, with 11 bases between them. CDR3 region: CASSLEPSRETQYF. DNA for the CDR3: TGTGCCAGCAGCTTAGAGCCCTCCCGGGAGACCCAGTACTTC.

The chain links TRBV7-9 to TRBJ2-2, with D uncertain. Trimming shortened V by 5 bases and J by 8 bases, and 9 bases separated the two germline ends. Germline assignment: CDR1 SEHNR and CDR2 FQNEAQ (reference sequence). This CDR3 has 12 amino acids. Here the CDR3 reads CASSPQVGELFF. The CDR3 coding sequence is TGTGCCAGCAGCCCGCAGGTGGGGGAGCTGTTTTTT.

This sequence joins TRBV2 and TRBJ2-5, with 8 bases aligning to TRBD1. Trimming removed 6 bases from V and 2 bases from J; junction bases left unmatched: 2. From germline, CDR1 is SNHLY and CDR2 FYNNEI. The CDR3 totals 13 residues. The CDR3 DNA reads as TGTGCCAGCAGGCGGGACAGGCAAGAGACCCAGTACTTC. It codes for CASRRDRQETQYF.

A few counts support this clonotype. This chain links TRBV24-1 with TRBJ1-2; D gene ambiguous. Trimming pared 9 bases from V and 5 bases from J, leaving 15 bases between. The V gene's germline CDR1 is KGHDR and CDR2 SFDVKD. This CDR3 contains 13 residues. This CDR3 is CATQQEYGYGYTF. CDR3 DNA sequence: TGTGCCACCCAACAAGAGTACGGGTATGGCTACACCTTC.

The chain employs TRBV7-2 and TRBJ2-4; D unresolved. The germline V and J ends were trimmed by 4 bases and 3 bases, with 10 bases remaining between them. The CDR3 runs to 14 residues. Germline CDR1 reads SGHTA; CDR2 reads FQGNSA. The CDR3: CASSSVMVKNIQYF. In DNA form, the CDR3 reads TGTGCCAGCAGCTCTGTGATGGTCAAAAACATTCAGTACTTC. Variable domain in full (rest from reference TRBV7-2 and TRBJ2-4): GAGVSQSPSNKVTEKGKDVELRCDPISGHTALYWYRQSLGQGLEFLIYFQGNSAPDKSGLPSDRFSAERTGGSVSTLTIQRTQQEDSAVYLCASSSVMVKNIQYFGAGTRLSVL.

The chain uses TRBV20-1 and TRBJ2-7; D may match TRBD1 or TRBD2 (6 bases each). The CDR3 totals 15 residues. Deletions cut 4 bases from V and 7 bases from J, with 23 bases between. Germline lookup yields CDR1 DFQATT and CDR2 SNEGSKA (reference sequence). CDR3 protein: CSAKGEAGSGLEQYF. The CDR3 nucleotides are TGCAGTGCTAAGGGGGAGGCGGGCAGTGGCTTGGAGCAGTACTTC.

The rearrangement links TRBV2 to TRBJ2-3, with no clear D. V was trimmed by 8 bases and J by 4 bases, leaving 10 bases between them. Germline-derived CDR1 and CDR2 are SNHLY and FYNNEI. This CDR3 spans 12 amino acids. In nucleotides, the CDR3 is TGTGCCAGCTCCCTCCTAGCAGATACGCAGTATTTT. Encoded protein: CASSLLADTQYF.

This clonotype is labeled as medium-sized. The V call is TRBV20-1, the J call TRBJ2-1; TRBD2 matches 14 bases. Losses at the gene ends were 2 bases for V and 7 bases for J; bases not matched to a gene: 7. The length of the CDR3 is 16 residues. CDR1 and CDR2 (germline): DFQATT, SNEGSKA (reference sequence). Here the CDR3 reads CSARPGLAGGANEQFF. The DNA for the CDR3 is TGCAGTGCTAGACCCGGACTAGCGGGAGGTGCAAATGAGCAGTTCTTC.

J is TRBJ1-2 and V is TRBV19, with 7 bases that match TRBD1. Unmatched junction bases numbered 13, after V lost 1 base and J lost 8 bases. The CDR3 extends over 16 amino acids. CDR1 and CDR2 (germline): LNHDA, SQIVND (reference sequence). CDR3: CASSIVKGGWFFGYTF. The CDR3 bases are TGTGCCAGTAGTATAGTGAAAGGGGGCTGGTTCTTCGGCTACACCTTC.

This clonotype was detected only once. This chain joins TRBV20-1 and TRBJ1-2; 10 nucleotides agree with TRBD1. CDR3 length equals 15 residues. After removal of 6 bases from V and 8 bases from J, the junction contained 15 bases not matched to a gene. CDR1 and CDR2 from the germline V gene are DFQATT and SNEGSKA (reference sequence). CDR3 DNA: TGCAGTGCGAGTATCCCAGGGACAGGGGATGGGGGCTACACCTTC. It specifies CSASIPGTGDGGYTF.